Following are 21 T cell receptor beta chains from one sample sequenced in a study of tumor-infiltrating lymphocytes in primary liver carcinoma. Unsorted bulk tissue (roughly 18-32 mg) underwent RNA and DNA co-extraction. Production of TCR beta cDNA used around 0.45 ug total RNA together with a constant-region primer. Libraries for TCR beta were built through three nested multiplex PCR rounds, which together made up a slightly modified ARM-PCR procedure. Researchers ran the first two PCR rounds for approximately 10 cycles each with TRBV1-TRBV30 forward primers and a C-beta reverse primer. One entry per CDR3 protein results from TCRdb running MiXCR on the multiplex PCR reads. This table holds approximately 80,000 distinct CDR3 sequences, approximately 70% found once. The sample was tumor-adjacent normal liver tissue. All receptors come from a man aged 35 to 55 with primary liver carcinoma and hepatitis B virus infection.

The chain has TRBV7-8 and TRBJ2-1; maybe TRBD2 (5 bases). CDR3 length equals 18 residues. CDR1 is SGHVS, CDR2 FQNEAQ, per germline. Trimming took 5 bases from V and 2 from J, leaving 22 bases between them. The DNA of the CDR3 is TGTGCCAGCAGCCCACTTGGAGGCTCATCGGTCACCTACAATGAGCAGTTCTTC. Its protein product is CASSPLGGSSVTYNEQFF.

Turning to this clonotype: This may be a read error: a much more frequent sequence differs by one nucleotide. Lacking the conserved final phenylalanine or tryptophan, this CDR3 likely reflects a read error. V usage is TRBV29-1 and J usage is TRBJ1-2; no firm D call. The CDR3 has 10 amino acids. CDR1 and CDR2 from the germline V gene are SQVTM and ANQGSEA. V was trimmed by 3 bases and J by 6 bases, leaving 5 bases between them. DNA for the CDR3: TGCAGCGTTGACGGTGATGGCTACACCCTC. Amino acids: CSVDGDGYTL.

This clonotype was counted a few times. Given a much more abundant clone one base away, this may be a read error. The rearrangement links TRBV7-9 to TRBJ2-6; the D gene could be TRBD1 or TRBD2 (5 bases each). The CDR3 totals 15 residues. Germline CDR1 and CDR2: SEHNR and FQNEAQ (reference sequence). In DNA form, the CDR3 reads TGTGCCAGCACGGACTCTACCTCTGGGGCCAACGTCCCGACTTTC. This codes for CASTDSTSGANVPTF.

On this clonotype itself: Sequence at one end of the junction differs from germline and may be a read error. The chain combines TRBV4-1 with TRBJ1-3; D not resolved. The germline gives CDR1 MGHRA, CDR2 YSYEKL. The CDR3 runs 19 residues. The CDR3 sequence is CANSQGHLMDQLSGNTIYF. The CDR3 bases are TGCGCCAACAGCCAAGGTCATCTAATGGACCAGCTCTCTGGAAACACCATATATTTT.

In this sample, this clonotype turned up once. Germline is not matched at one junction end, which may reflect a read error. The chain joins TRBV14 to TRBJ2-1; tentative D call: TRBD1 (7 bases). Germline V gene lookup returns CDR1 SGHDN and CDR2 FVKESK. This CDR3 is 13 amino acids long. CDR3 in DNA: TGTGCCAGCAGCCGAGACAGGGAGGTGACAAAGTTATTC. It translates to CASSRDREVTKLF.

V usage is TRBV5-1 and J usage is TRBJ2-2, with a weak D call TRBD1 (6 bases). This CDR3 comprises 16 residues. The V end lost 0 bases, the J end lost 5 bases, and 14 bases lay between the germline ends. Germline V lookup: CDR1 SGHRS, CDR2 YFSETQ. In DNA, the CDR3 is TGCGCCAGCAGCTTGGAGGCAGGGGCGCTTACCGGGGAGCTGTTTTTT. This gives the protein CASSLEAGALTGELFF.

With respect to this clonotype: At one boundary the junction diverges from the germline segment, which might be a read error. The CDR3 reads CSARPGENEEFF. The CDR3, as DNA: TGTAGCGCCCGCCCAGGGGAGAATGAGGAGTTCTTC. The chain recombines TRBV29-1 with TRBJ2-1, with D possibly TRBD1 on 6 matching bases. This CDR3 contains 12 residues. CDR1 is SQVTM and CDR2 is ANQGSEA in the germline V gene.

This chain uses TRBV10-2 with TRBJ1-2; 10 bases align to TRBD1. The CDR3 has 13 amino acids. Trimming took 9 bases from V and 1 from J; bases not matched to a gene: 2. The V gene's germline CDR1 is WSHSY and CDR2 SAAADI. CDR3 in DNA: TGCGCCAGTGGGGACAGGGGTAACTATGGCTACACCTTC. Its protein is CASGDRGNYGYTF.

In regard to this clonotype: In this CDR3 the conserved last residue, phenylalanine or tryptophan, is missing, so a read error is likely. CDR3 nucleotide sequence: TGCGCCAGCAGCGAGGGGGTGGGCAATTCACCCCTCCACTAT. Its translation is CASSEGVGNSPLHY. This chain joins TRBV10-2 and TRBJ1-6; perhaps TRBD1 as D (6 bases). V lost 6 bases and J 7 bases, leaving 13 bases between the germline ends. Germline V gene sequence: CDR1 WSHSY, CDR2 SAAADI. CDR3 length equals 14 residues.

In the case of this clonotype: One base away lies a much larger clone, so this may be a sequencing read error. The chain recombines TRBV11-2 with TRBJ2-1; 12 bases agree with TRBD2. This CDR3 has 15 residues. Losses at the gene ends were 5 bases for V and 5 bases for J; bases not matched to a gene: 4. Germline V gene sequence: CDR1 SGHAT, CDR2 FQNNGV. The CDR3 loop reads CASSQTSGSDNEQFF. The CDR3 coding sequence is TGTGCCAGCAGCCAGACTAGCGGGAGCGACAATGAGCAGTTCTTC.

Comments on this clonotype: A read error may produce the germline difference seen at one junction end. V and J are TRBV11-2 and TRBJ2-1, with D perhaps assigned TRBD1 or TRBD2 (5 bases each). Germline CDR1 and CDR2: SGHAT and FQNNGV. CDR3 size: 19 residues. CDR3 region: CASNLDGRFNGTLYDEQFF. The CDR3 bases are TGTGCCAGCAACTTAGATGGGCGATTCAACGGGACCCTTTACGATGAACAGTTCTTC. The whole variable domain, remainder taken from reference TRBV11-2 and TRBJ2-1, is EAGVAQSPRYKIIEKRQSVAFWCNPISGHATLYWYQQILGQGPKLLIQFQNNGVVDDSQLPKDRFSAERLKGVDSTLKIQPAKLEDSAVYLCASNLDGRFNGTLYDEQFFGPGTRLTVL.

Note on this clonotype: This CDR3 is missing its conserved last phenylalanine or tryptophan, likely due to a read error. This chain joins TRBV11-2 and TRBJ2-1; D might be TRBD2 (5 bases). CDR3 size: 16 residues. In germline, CDR1 is SGHAT, CDR2 FQNNGV. The CDR3 DNA sequence: TGTGCCAGCAGCCTCCTGGGGAGAGCTTCCTACTATGAGCAGTTCTCC. Translating it yields CASSLLGRASYYEQFS.

As concerns this clonotype: At one end, the junction sequence differs from germline, possibly due to a read error. The J gene is TRBJ2-1, the V gene TRBV6-5, with D unresolved. Per germline, CDR1 MNHEY and CDR2 SVGAGI. This CDR3 comprises 13 residues. The CDR3 region is CAISSGPYNVQFF. In DNA form, the CDR3 reads TGTGCCATCAGTTCCGGCCCTTACAATGTGCAGTTCTTC.

In its sample, this clonotype was seen many times. This sequence joins TRBV11-2 and TRBJ2-1, with 7 nucleotides matching TRBD2. The CDR3 covers 15 residues. Trimming took 3 bases from V and 5 from J; bases not matched to a gene: 7. The V gene's germline CDR1 is SGHAT and CDR2 FQNNGV. In nucleotides, the CDR3 is TGTGCCAGCAGCTTTAGCGGGCCACTCGACAATGAGCAGTTCTTC. Residues: CASSFSGPLDNEQFF.

Comments on this clonotype: The junction departs from the called germline gene at one end, perhaps through a read error. The chain is built from TRBV5-1 and TRBJ1-3; possibly TRBD1 for D (5 bases). This CDR3 contains 18 residues. CDR1 and CDR2 (germline): SGHRS, YFSETQ. The CDR3 bases are TGCGCCAGCAGCTTGTCTTCGCCCGTAGAAGGGACTGGAAACAGCATATATTTT. Its protein is CASSLSSPVEGTGNSIYF.

Comment on this clonotype: This likely comes from a read error, as the CDR3 has no conserved phenylalanine or tryptophan at its end. The DNA is left out, because the CDR3 cannot be placed on it with certainty; the CDR3 is given as TCRdb lists it. The J gene is TRBJ1-2, the V gene TRBV7-9; the table names TRBD1, a call not compared with the DNA. The germline CDR1 and CDR2 sequences are SEHNR and FQNEAQ (reference sequence). The CDR3 spans 14 amino acids, including both terminal residues. CDR3 region: CASRWDRGFHGYTL.

The chain is built from TRBV5-4 and TRBJ2-7, with 9 bases that match TRBD2. The CDR3 has 14 amino acids. CDR1 is SGHNT, CDR2 YYREEE, per germline (reference sequence). The V gene end was trimmed by 7 bases and the J gene end by 0 bases; junction bases not matched to a gene: 5. The DNA for the CDR3 is TGTGCCAGCCGGTTAGCGGGAGTCTCCTACGAGCAGTACTTC. This codes for CASRLAGVSYEQYF.

On this clonotype itself: An end of the junction does not agree with germline; a read error may underlie this. The V and J genes are TRBV5-1 and TRBJ2-3, with 14 bases that match TRBD2. This CDR3 contains 17 residues. The germline V gene encodes CDR1 SGHRS and CDR2 YFSETQ. CDR3: CASSLDGLAGGTDTQCF. The CDR3 DNA is TGCGCCAGCAGCTTAGACGGACTAGCGGGAGGCACAGATACGCAGTGTTTT.

This clonotype was recorded once. No conserved phenylalanine or tryptophan is present at the end of the CDR3, so a read error is the likely explanation. The DNA is left out, because the CDR3 cannot be placed on it with certainty; the CDR3 is given as TCRdb lists it. This sequence joins TRBV6-2 or TRBV6-3 and TRBJ1-5; TRBD1, the table's D call, was not compared with the DNA. The CDR3 is made up of 18 amino acids, end residues included. The germline CDR1 and CDR2 sequences are MNHEY and SVGEGT. The CDR3 spells CASSYSRGQGVSNQPQHL.

Ten or more counts support this clonotype. This chain connects TRBV29-1 to TRBJ1-3; no definite D call. Germline V lookup: CDR1 SQVTM, CDR2 ANQGSEA. The CDR3 has 12 amino acids. Trimming took 6 bases from V and 3 from J, leaving 9 bases between them. CDR3: CSVKFSGNTIYF. DNA of the CDR3: TGCAGCGTAAAGTTTAGTGGAAACACCATATATTTT.

The sample holds a few counts of this clonotype. Germline is not matched at one junction end, which may reflect a read error. This rearrangement joins TRBV6-5 to TRBJ2-3; 7 bases fit TRBD2. This CDR3 has 15 residues. Germline V gene sequence: CDR1 MNHEY, CDR2 SVGAGI. The CDR3 nucleotides read TGTGCCAGCAGAACAGAAGCGGGGAGGTTGGATACACAGTATTTT. It specifies CASRTEAGRLDTQYF.